This TCR beta chain was sequenced during a study of molecular identifiers for immune sequencing clone quantification. Study-level background: Four of five splits of RNA from approximately 20,000 or 100,000 naive CD8 cells were sequenced in replicates. Study observations and caveats: Spiked Jurkat TCR RNA originating from one cell could reportedly be identified amid some 920,000 naive cells. Because of identical TCR molecules sharing a barcode, sizes of highly expanded clones could be underestimated.

TCRdb re-derived calls from the PCR reads in MiXCR, one entry per CDR3 protein. The profile shows approximately 670,000 distinct CDR3 sequences, 15% to 20% of them singletons. Many counts were recorded for this clonotype. Antigen specificity is unknown. The sample taken for sequencing was naive CD8+ T cells from blood, with Jurkat cell RNA spiked in. Subset of the sample: FACS-sorted CD8+CD4-CCR7+CD45RA+ naive T cells. The clonotype was recovered from a human donor in good health. Some libraries in this study had Jurkat cell RNA spiked in.

The CDR3 DNA follows: TGTGCCAGCCAGACCACAGATACGCAGTATTTT. Translating gives CASQTTDTQYF. The chain combines TRBV5-6 with TRBJ2-3; unclear D gene. Germline assignment: CDR1 SGHDT and CDR2 YYEEEE. The V and J ends lost 7 bases and 2 bases respectively, with 5 bases between them. This CDR3 spans 11 amino acids.